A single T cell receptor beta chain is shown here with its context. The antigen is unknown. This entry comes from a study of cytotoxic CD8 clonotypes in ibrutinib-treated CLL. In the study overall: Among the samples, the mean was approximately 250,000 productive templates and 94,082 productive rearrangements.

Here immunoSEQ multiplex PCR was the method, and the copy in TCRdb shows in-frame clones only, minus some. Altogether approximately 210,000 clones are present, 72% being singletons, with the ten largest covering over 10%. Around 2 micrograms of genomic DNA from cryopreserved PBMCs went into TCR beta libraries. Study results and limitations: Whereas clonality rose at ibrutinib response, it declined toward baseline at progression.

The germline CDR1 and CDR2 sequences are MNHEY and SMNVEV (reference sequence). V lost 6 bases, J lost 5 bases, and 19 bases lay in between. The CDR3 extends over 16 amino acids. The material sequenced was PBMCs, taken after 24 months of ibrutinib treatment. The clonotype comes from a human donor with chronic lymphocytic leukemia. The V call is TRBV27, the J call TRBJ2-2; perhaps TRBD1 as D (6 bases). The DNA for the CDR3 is TGTGCCAGCAGAAACCGGGACACAGTCATTACCGGGGAGCTGTTTTTT. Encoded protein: CASRNRDTVITGELFF.